This TCR beta chain emerged from a study of blood T cell repertoires in COVID-19. The protocol was immunoSEQ multiplex PCR, while the TCRdb copy is restricted to in-frame clones and leaves out a portion. Seen here are about 30,000 clones, 60% to 80% observed once, and the top ten hold almost 8%. The sequenced sample consisted of peripheral blood. The receptor was derived from a woman aged 70 to 79 with active or convalescent COVID-19.

Here the CDR3 reads CASSEFSARGYEQYF. As DNA, the CDR3 is TGTGCCAGCAGTGAATTTTCGGCCAGGGGCTACGAGCAGTACTTC. The gene calls are TRBV6-1 and TRBJ2-7; possibly TRBD1 for D (6 bases). CDR3 length: 15 residues. The germline V gene has CDR1 MNHNS and CDR2 SASEGT. The V gene lost 2 bases and the J gene lost 3 bases, with 14 bases spanning the gap.